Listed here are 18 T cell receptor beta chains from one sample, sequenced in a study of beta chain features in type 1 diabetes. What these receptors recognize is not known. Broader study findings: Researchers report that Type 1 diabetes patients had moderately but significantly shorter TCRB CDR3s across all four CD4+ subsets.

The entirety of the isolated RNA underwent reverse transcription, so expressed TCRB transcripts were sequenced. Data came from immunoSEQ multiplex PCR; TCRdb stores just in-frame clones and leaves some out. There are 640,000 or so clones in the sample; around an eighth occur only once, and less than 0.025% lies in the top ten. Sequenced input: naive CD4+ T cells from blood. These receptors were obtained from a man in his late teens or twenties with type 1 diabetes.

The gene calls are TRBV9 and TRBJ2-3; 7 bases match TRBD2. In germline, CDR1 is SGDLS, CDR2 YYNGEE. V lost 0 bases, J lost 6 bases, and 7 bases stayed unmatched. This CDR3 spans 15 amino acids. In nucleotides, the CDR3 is TGTGCCAGCAGCGTAGCTGGGGGGGTCCAGGATACGCAGTATTTT. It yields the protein CASSVAGGVQDTQYF.

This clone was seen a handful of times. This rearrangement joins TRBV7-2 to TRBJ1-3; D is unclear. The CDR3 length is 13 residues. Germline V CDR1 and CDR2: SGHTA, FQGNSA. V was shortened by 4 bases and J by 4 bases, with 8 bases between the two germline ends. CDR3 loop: CASSSHPGNTIYF. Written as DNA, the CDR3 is TGTGCCAGCAGCTCGCACCCGGGAAACACCATATATTTT. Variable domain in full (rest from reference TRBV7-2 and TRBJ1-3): GAGVSQSPSNKVTEKGKDVELRCDPISGHTALYWYRQSLGQGLEFLIYFQGNSAPDKSGLPSDRFSAERTGGSVSTLTIQRTQQEDSAVYLCASSSHPGNTIYFGEGSWLTVV.

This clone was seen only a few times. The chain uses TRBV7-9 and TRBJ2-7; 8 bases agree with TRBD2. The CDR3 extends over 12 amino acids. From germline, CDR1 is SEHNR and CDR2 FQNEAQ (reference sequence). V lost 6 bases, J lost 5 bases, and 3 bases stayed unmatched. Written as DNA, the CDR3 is TGTGCCAGCAGTTCACTAGCGGACGAGCAGTACTTC. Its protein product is CASSSLADEQYF.

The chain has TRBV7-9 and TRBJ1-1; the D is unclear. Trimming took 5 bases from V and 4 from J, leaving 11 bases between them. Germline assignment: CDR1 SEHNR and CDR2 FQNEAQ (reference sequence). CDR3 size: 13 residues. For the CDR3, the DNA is TGTGCCAGCAGCCCTCCCTCAGGCACTGAAGCTTTCTTT. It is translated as CASSPPSGTEAFF. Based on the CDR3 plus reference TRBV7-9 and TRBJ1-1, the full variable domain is DTGVSQNPRHKITKRGQNVTFRCDPISEHNRLYWYRQTLGQGPEFLTYFQNEAQLEKSRLLSDRFSAERPKGSFSTLEIQRTEQGDSAMYLCASSPPSGTEAFFGQGTRLTVV.

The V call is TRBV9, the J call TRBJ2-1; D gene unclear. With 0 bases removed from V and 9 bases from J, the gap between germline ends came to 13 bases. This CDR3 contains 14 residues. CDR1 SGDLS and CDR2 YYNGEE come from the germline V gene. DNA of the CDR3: TGTGCCAGCAGCGTAGGTTGGCATCAAGGTGAGCAGTTCTTC. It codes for CASSVGWHQGEQFF.

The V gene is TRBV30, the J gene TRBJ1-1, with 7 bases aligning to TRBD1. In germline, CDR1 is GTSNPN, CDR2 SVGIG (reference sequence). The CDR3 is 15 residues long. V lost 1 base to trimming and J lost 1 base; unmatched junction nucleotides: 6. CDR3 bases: TGTGCCTGGAGTGGGGCCGGGACAGCGAACACTGAAGCTTTCTTT. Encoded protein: CAWSGAGTANTEAFF.

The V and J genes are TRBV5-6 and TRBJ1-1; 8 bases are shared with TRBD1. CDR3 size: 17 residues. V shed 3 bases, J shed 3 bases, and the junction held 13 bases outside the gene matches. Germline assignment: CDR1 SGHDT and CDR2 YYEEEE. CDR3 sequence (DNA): TGTGCCAGCAGCTGGTCCCGACAGGGGCTTCGATACACTGAAGCTTTCTTT. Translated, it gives CASSWSRQGLRYTEAFF.

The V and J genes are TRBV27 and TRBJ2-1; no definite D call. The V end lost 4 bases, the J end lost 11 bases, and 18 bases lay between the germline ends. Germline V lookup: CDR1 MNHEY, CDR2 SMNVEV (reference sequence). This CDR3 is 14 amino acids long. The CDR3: CASSSIRFDGKQFF. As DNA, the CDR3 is TGTGCCAGCAGTTCGATCCGATTCGACGGTAAGCAGTTCTTC.

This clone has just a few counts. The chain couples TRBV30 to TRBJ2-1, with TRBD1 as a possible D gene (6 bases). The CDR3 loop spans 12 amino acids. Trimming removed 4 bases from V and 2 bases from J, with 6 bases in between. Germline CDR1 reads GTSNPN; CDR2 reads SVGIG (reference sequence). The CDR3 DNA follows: TGTGCCTGGACAGGGGCCTACAATGAGCAGTTCTTC. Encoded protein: CAWTGAYNEQFF. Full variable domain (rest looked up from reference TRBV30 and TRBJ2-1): SQTIHQWPATLVQPVGSPLSLECTVEGTSNPNLYWYRQAAGRGLQLLFYSVGIGQISSEVPQNLSASRPQDRQFILSSKKLLLSDSGFYLCAWTGAYNEQFFGPGTRLTVL.

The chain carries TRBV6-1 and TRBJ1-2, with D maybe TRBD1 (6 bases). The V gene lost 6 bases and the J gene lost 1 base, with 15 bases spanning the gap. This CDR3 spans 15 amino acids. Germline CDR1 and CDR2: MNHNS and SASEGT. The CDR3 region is CASSGGQPFNYGYTF. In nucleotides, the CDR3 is TGTGCCAGCAGCGGAGGACAGCCTTTTAACTATGGCTACACCTTC.

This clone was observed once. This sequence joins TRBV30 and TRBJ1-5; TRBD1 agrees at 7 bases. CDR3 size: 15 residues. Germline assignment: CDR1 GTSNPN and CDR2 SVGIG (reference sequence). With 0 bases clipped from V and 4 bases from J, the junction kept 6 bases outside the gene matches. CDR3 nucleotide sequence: TGTGCCTGGAGTGTACCGACAGGGTGGAATCAGCCCCAGCATTTT. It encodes CAWSVPTGWNQPQHF.

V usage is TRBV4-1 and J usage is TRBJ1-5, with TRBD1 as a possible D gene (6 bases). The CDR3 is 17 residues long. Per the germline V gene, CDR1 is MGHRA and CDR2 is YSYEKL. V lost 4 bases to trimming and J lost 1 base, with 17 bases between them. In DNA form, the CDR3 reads TGCGCCAGCAGCCGTGAGGCCGGGACACAGAGCAATCAGCCCCAGCATTTT. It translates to CASSREAGTQSNQPQHF.

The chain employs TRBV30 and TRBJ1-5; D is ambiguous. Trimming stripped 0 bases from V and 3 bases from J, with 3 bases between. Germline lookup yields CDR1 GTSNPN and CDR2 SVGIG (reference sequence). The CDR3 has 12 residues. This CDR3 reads CAWSVYNQPQHF. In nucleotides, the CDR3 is TGTGCCTGGAGTGTGTACAATCAGCCCCAGCATTTT.

CDR3 in DNA: TGTGCCAGCAGTGAACAGGCCAGGGGCAATGAGCAGTTCTTC. Amino acid sequence: CASSEQARGNEQFF. The rearrangement joins TRBV6-1 to TRBJ2-1, with D possibly being TRBD1 (6 bases). Germline V CDR1 and CDR2: MNHNS, SASEGT. The CDR3 has 14 amino acids. V dropped 2 bases and J dropped 6 bases, with 11 bases sitting between them.

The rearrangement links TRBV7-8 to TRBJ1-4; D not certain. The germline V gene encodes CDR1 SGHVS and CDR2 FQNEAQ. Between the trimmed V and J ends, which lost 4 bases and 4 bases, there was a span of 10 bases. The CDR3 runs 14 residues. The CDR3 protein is CASSSTRRNEKLFF. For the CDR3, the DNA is TGTGCCAGCAGCTCCACGCGACGTAATGAAAAACTGTTTTTT.

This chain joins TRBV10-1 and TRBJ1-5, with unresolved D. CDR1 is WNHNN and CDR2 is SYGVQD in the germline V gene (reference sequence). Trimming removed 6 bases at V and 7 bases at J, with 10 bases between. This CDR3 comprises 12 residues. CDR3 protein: CASRQGHQPQHF. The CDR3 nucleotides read TGCGCCAGCAGACAAGGGCACCAGCCCCAGCATTTT.

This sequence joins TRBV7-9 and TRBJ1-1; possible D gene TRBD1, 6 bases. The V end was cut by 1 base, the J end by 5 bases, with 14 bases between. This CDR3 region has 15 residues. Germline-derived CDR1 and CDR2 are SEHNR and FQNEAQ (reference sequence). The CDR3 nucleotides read TGTGCCAGCAGCTTAGACGGCAGGGGTGGGACTGAAGCTTTCTTT. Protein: CASSLDGRGGTEAFF.

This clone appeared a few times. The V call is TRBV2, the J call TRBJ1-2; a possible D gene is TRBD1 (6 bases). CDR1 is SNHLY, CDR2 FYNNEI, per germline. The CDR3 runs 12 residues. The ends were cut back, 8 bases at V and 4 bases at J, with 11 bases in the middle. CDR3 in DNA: TGTGCCAGCCAAGGACAGTCCTATGGCTACACCTTC. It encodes CASQGQSYGYTF.